This TCR beta chain stems from a study of blood T cell repertoires in COVID-19. Across the whole study: Italy, Spain and the United States were the sources of the convalescent and acute COVID-19 samples.

The V gene's germline CDR1 is SGHVS and CDR2 FQNEAQ. This CDR3 region has 17 residues. With V trimmed by 0 bases and J by 1 base, 4 bases remained unmatched. Using immunoSEQ multiplex PCR, the repertoire was profiled, and TCRdb retains in-frame clones only, with some absent. The data show 95,000 to 100,000 clones, 85% to 95% seen once. Sequencing input: peripheral blood. The rearrangement joins TRBV7-8 to TRBJ2-2; 8 nucleotides match TRBD1. The sequence was collected from a man in his fifties or sixties with active COVID-19. The CDR3 loop is CASSLAWTGQNTGELFF. In nucleotides, the CDR3 is TGTGCCAGCAGCTTAGCGTGGACAGGGCAGAACACCGGGGAGCTGTTTTTT.